The next 8 T cell receptor beta chains were all read from a single sample in a study of cytomegalovirus exposure and HLA in healthy donors. The PCR employed 60 Vbeta primers together with 13 Jbeta primers. Data came from immunoSEQ multiplex PCR; TCRdb stores just in-frame clones and leaves some out. The table has approximately 150,000 clones, about 79% seen once. Sample: PBMCs. These receptors were obtained from a male donor in good health and CMV-seronegative.

This chain connects TRBV5-1 to TRBJ2-5; 7 nucleotides align to TRBD2. Matching the DNA end better, TRBJ2-7 makes the J call doubtful. The CDR3 is 16 residues long. Germline lookup yields CDR1 SGHRS and CDR2 YFSETQ. CDR3 protein: CASSTGSMAGRAEQYF. The CDR3 nucleotides are TGCGCCAGCAGCACTGGAAGTATGGCGGGGAGGGCCGAGCAGTACTTC.

The chain joins TRBV19 to TRBJ1-1, with D possibly matching TRBD1 (5 bases). V gave up 4 bases and J gave up 4 bases, with 13 bases separating them. This CDR3 contains 14 residues. Germline V gene data show CDR1 as LNHDA and CDR2 as SQIVND (reference sequence). CDR3: CASSKEGFFTEAFF. DNA of the CDR3: TGTGCCAGTAGTAAGGAGGGGTTCTTCACTGAAGCTTTCTTT.

The chain combines TRBV10-3 with TRBJ1-1; D may be TRBD1 (5 bases). V was cut by 10 bases and J by 1 base, with 16 bases left in between. Per the germline V gene, CDR1 is ENHRY and CDR2 is SYGVKD. This CDR3 comprises 14 residues. Here the CDR3 DNA reads TGTGCCAGCAGCACCTATGGACAGAACACTGAAGCTTTCTTT. Translating gives CASSTYGQNTEAFF.

In its sample, this clone was seen a few times. The CDR3 DNA reads as TGCGCCAGCAGCCAGGAGGGTCCAACTAATGAAAAACTGTTTTTT. Translation gives CASSQEGPTNEKLFF. This chain connects TRBV4-3 to TRBJ1-4, with D uncertain. Trimming stripped 3 bases from V and 0 bases from J, with 8 bases between. The germline V gene has CDR1 LGHNA and CDR2 YSLEER. The CDR3 is 15 residues long.

V gene TRBV19 combines with J gene TRBJ1-1, with D unresolved. Trimming removed 2 bases at V and 1 base at J, with 8 bases between. The CDR3 runs to 14 residues. Per germline, CDR1 LNHDA and CDR2 SQIVND (reference sequence). CDR3 region: CASSIKPQNTEAFF. The CDR3 nucleotides are TGTGCCAGTAGTATAAAGCCGCAGAACACTGAAGCTTTCTTT.

J is TRBJ2-7 and V is TRBV4-1; weak D call: TRBD1 (6 bases). The CDR3 is 15 residues long. Trimming shortened V by 2 bases and J by 1 base, and 12 bases separated the two germline ends. Germline CDR1 MGHRA, CDR2 YSYEKL. The CDR3 nucleotides read TGCGCCAGCAGCCAACAGGGGCTTGAGTCCTACGAGCAGTACTTC. This encodes CASSQQGLESYEQYF.

The chain carries TRBV2 and TRBJ2-5; perhaps TRBD1 as D (7 bases). The CDR3 extends over 15 amino acids. The ends were cut back, 2 bases at V and 2 bases at J, with 12 bases in the middle. Germline loops: CDR1 SNHLY, CDR2 FYNNEI. The CDR3 nucleotides are TGTGCCAGCAGTGAACTCAGGGGGGTTCAAGAGACCCAGTACTTC. This encodes CASSELRGVQETQYF.

This rearrangement joins TRBV6-1 to TRBJ2-7; 10 positions agree with TRBD1. Germline trimming cut 6 bases from V and 5 bases from J; bases unmatched to any gene: 4. This CDR3 is built from 13 residues. Germline-derived CDR1 and CDR2 are MNHNS and SASEGT. CDR3: CASRRQGAHEQYF. The DNA for the CDR3 is TGTGCCAGCAGGAGACAGGGGGCCCACGAGCAGTACTTC.